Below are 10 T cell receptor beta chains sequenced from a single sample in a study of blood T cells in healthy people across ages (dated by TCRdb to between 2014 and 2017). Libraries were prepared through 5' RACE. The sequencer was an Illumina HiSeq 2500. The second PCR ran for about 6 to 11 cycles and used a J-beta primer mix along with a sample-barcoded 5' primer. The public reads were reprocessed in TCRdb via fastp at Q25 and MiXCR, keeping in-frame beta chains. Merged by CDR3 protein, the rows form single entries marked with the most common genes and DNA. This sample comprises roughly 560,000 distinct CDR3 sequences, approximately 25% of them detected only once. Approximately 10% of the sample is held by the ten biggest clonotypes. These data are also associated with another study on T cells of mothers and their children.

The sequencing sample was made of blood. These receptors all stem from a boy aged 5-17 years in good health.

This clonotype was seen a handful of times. In nucleotides, the CDR3 is TGTGCCAGCTCTGCCGTAATAGGTGATCGGGACTCCCTTGGGAATGAGCAGTTCTTC. Amino acids: CASSAVIGDRDSLGNEQFF. The genes are TRBV12-3 or TRBV12-4 and TRBJ2-1, with D maybe TRBD2 (6 bases). V lost 8 bases to trimming and J lost 7 bases, with 33 bases between them. The CDR3 contains 19 residues.

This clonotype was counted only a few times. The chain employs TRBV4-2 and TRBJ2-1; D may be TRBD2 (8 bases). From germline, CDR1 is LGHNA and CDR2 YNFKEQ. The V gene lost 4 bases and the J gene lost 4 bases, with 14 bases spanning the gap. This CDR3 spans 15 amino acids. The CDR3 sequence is CASSPGGTEYNEQFF. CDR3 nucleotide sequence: TGTGCCAGCAGCCCGGGGGGGACAGAATACAATGAGCAGTTCTTC.

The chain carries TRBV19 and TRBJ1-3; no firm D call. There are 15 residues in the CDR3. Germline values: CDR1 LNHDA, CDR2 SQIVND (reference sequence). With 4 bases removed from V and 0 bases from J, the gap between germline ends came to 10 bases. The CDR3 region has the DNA TGTGCCAGTAGTACGCGGGTCCGCTCTGGAAACACCATATATTTT. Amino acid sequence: CASSTRVRSGNTIYF.

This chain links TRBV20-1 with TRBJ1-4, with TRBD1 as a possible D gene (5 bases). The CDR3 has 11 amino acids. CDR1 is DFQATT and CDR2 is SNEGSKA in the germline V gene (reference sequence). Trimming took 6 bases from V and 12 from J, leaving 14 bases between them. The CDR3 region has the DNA TGCAGTGCCGCAGGTGCGGGGGAACTGTTTTTT. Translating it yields CSAAGAGELFF.

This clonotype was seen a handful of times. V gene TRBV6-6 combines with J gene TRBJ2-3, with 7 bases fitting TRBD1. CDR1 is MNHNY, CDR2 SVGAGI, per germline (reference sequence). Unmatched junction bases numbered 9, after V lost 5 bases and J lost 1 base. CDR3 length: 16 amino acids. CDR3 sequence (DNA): TGTGCCAGCAGTACCGGGACAGTTTTTGGCACAGATACGCAGTATTTT. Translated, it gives CASSTGTVFGTDTQYF.

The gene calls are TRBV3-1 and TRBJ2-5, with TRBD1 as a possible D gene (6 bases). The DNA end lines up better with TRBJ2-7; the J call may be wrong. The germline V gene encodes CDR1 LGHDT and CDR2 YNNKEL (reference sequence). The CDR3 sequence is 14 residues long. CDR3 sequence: CASSPLLQGSEQYF. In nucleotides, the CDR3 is TGTGCCAGCAGCCCTCTATTACAGGGTTCCGAGCAGTACTTC.

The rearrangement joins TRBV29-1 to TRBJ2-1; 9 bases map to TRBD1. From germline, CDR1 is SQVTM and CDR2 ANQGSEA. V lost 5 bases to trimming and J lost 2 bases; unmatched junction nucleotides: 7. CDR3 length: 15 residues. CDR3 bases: TGCAGCGTTCGTGTCCGGGACAGGGCCTACAATGAGCAGTTCTTC. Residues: CSVRVRDRAYNEQFF.

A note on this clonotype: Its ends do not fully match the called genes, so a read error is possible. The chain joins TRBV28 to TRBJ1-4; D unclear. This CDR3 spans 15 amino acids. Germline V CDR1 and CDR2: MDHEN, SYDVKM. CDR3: CASSWGSPTSEKLFF. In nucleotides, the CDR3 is TGTGCCAGCAGTTGGGGATCACCAACTAGTGAAAAACTGTTTTTT.

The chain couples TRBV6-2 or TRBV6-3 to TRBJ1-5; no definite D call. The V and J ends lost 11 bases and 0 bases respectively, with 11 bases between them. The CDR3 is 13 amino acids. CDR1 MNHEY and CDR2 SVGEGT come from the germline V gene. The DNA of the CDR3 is TGTGCCTCGGAGGAGGGTAGCAATCAGCCCCAGCATTTT. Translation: CASEEGSNQPQHF.

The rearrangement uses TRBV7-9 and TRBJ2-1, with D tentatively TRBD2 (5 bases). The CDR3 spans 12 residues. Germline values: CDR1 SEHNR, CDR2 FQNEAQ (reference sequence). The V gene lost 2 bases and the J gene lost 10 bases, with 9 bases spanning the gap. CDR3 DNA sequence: TGTGCCAGCAGCTTAATGGGAGAGGAGCAGTTCTTC. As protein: CASSLMGEEQFF.